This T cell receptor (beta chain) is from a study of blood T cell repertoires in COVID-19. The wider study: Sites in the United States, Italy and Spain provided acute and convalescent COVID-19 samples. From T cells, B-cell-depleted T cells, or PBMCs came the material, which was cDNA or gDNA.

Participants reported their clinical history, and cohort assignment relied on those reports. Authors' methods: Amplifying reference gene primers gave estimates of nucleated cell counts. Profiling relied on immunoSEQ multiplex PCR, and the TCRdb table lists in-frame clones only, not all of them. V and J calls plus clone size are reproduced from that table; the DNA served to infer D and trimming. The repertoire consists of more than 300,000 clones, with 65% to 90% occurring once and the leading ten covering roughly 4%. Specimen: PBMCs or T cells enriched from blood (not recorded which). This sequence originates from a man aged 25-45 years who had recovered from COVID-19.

CDR3 sequence: CATSRDSGYYNEQFF. CDR3 nucleotides: TGTGCCACCAGCAGAGATTCAGGTTACTACAATGAGCAGTTCTTC. This rearrangement joins TRBV15 to TRBJ2-1; D ambiguous. Germline values: CDR1 LNHNV, CDR2 YYDKDF (reference sequence). CDR3 length: 15 residues. The ends were cut back, 0 bases at V and 3 bases at J, with 9 bases in the middle.